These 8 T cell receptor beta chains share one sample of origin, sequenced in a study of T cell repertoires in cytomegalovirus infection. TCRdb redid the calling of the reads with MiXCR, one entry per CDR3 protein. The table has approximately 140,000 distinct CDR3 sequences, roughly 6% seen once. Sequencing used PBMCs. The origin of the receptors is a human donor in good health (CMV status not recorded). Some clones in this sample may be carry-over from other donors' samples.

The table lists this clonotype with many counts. CDR3 bases: TGCGCCAGCAGCTTGGAACCACACGCGACAGATACGCAGTATTTT. Amino acid sequence: CASSLEPHATDTQYF. V gene TRBV5-1 combines with J gene TRBJ2-3, with unresolved D. There are 15 residues in the CDR3. Germline-derived CDR1 and CDR2 are SGHRS and YFSETQ. The V gene lost 0 bases and the J gene lost 3 bases, with 11 bases spanning the gap.

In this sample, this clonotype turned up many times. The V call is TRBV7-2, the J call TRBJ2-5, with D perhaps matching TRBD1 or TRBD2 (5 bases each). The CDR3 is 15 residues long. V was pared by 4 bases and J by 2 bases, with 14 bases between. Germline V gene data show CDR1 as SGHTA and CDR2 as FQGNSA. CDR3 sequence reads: CASSSRGLAQETQYF. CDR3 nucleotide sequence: TGTGCCAGCAGCTCTAGGGGCCTAGCTCAAGAGACCCAGTACTTC.

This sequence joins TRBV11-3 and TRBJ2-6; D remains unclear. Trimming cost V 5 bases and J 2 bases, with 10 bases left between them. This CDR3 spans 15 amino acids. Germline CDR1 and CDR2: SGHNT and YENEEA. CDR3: CASSTNGAGANVLTF. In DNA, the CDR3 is TGTGCCAGCAGCACTAACGGTGCTGGGGCCAACGTCCTGACTTTC.

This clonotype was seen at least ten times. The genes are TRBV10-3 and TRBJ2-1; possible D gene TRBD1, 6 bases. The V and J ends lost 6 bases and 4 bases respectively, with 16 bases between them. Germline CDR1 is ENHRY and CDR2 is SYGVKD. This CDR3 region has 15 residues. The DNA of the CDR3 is TGTGCCATCAGCACCACAGGGAGAAGGTACAATGAGCAGTTCTTC. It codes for CAISTTGRRYNEQFF.

The CDR3 reads CASSPSQPQHF. CDR3 nucleotide sequence: TGTGCCAGCAGTCCATCGCAGCCCCAGCATTTT. The chain uses TRBV12-3 or TRBV12-4 and TRBJ1-5; D is ambiguous. The CDR3 runs 11 residues. V was cut by 5 bases and J by 7 bases, with 6 bases left in between.

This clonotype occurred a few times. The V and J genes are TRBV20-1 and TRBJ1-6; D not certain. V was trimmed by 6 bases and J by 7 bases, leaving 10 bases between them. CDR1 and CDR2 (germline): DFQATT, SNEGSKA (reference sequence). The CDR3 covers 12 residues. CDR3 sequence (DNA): TGCAGTGCGCCCGCGGGGAATTCACCCCTCCACTTT. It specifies CSAPAGNSPLHF.

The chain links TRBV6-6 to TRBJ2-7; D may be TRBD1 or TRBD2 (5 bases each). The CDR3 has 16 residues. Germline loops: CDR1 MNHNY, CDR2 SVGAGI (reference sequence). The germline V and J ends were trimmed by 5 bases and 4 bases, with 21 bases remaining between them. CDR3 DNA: TGTGCCAGCAGTCCCCAGGTCGGAGGCAGGGAGTACGAGCAGTACTTC. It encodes CASSPQVGGREYEQYF.

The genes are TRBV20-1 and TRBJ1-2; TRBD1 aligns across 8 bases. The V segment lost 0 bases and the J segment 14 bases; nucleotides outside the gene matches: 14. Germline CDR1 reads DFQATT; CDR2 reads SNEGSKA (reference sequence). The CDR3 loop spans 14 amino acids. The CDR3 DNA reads TGCAGTGCTAGAGATCCCGGACAGGGCGCAGGAGGAACCTTC. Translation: CSARDPGQGAGGTF.